Sequencing of this TCR beta chain was carried out in a study of T cells after yellow fever vaccination. Study summary: Preparation of fractions with low cell numbers was performed using SMART-Seq v4 Ultra Low Input. Broader study findings: The booster response re-showed most primary clones: around 96% CD4, approximately 90% CD8. A faster peak, day 5 versus 15, was reached by the weaker secondary response.

From the 5' RACE reads, TCRdb called clonotypes with MiXCR, one entry per CDR3 protein. Counted here are 150,000 to 200,000 distinct CDR3 sequences, approximately 9.7% occurring once; the ten biggest clones make up roughly 40%. This clonotype showed up just a few times. Its antigen is undetermined. V lost 5 bases to trimming and J lost 1 base, with 8 bases between them. The CDR3 runs to 13 residues. Germline V gives CDR1 SEHNR, CDR2 FQNEAQ (reference sequence). Sample: CD8+ T cells sorted from PBMCs, taken 45 days after the yellow fever booster vaccination. This sequence joins TRBV7-9 and TRBJ1-1, with D possibly being TRBD1 (5 bases). The receptor was isolated from a man aged 18 to 29 who received the YFV17D yellow fever vaccine. CDR3 nucleotide sequence: TGTGCCAGCAGCCAGACAGAGAACACTGAAGCTTTCTTT. Translating it yields CASSQTENTEAFF.